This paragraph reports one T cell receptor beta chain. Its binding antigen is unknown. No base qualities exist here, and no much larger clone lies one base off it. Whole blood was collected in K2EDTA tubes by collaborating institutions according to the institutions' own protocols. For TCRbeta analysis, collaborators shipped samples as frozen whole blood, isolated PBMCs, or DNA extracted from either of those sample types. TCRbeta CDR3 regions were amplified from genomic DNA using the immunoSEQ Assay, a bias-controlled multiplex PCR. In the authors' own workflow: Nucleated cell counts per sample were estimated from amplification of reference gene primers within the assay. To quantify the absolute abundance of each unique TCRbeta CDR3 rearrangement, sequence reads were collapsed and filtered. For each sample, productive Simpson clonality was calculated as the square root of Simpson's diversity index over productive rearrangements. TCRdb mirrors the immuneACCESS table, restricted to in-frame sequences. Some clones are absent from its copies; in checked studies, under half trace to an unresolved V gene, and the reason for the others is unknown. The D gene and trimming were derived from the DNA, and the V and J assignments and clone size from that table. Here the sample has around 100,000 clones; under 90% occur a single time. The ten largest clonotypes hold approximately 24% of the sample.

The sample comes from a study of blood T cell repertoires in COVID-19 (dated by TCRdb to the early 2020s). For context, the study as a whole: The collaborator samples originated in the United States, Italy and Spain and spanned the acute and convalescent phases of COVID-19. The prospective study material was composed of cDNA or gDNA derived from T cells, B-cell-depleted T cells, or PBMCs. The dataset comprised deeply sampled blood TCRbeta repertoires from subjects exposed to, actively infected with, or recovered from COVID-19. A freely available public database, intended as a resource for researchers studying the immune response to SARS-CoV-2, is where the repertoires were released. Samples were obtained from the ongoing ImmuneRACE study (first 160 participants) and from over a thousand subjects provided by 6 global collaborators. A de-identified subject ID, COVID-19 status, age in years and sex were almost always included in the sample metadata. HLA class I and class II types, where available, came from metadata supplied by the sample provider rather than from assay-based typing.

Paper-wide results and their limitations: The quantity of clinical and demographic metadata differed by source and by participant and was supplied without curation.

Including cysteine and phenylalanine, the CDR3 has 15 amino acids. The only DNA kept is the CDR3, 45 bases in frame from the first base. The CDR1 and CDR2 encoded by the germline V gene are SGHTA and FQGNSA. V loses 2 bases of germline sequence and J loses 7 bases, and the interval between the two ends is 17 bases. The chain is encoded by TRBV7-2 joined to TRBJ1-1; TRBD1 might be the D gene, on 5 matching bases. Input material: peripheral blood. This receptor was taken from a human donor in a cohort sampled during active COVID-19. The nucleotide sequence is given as TGTGCCAGCAGCTTATCCCCTGCAGGGTTTGGTGAAGCTTTCTTT. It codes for CASSLSPAGFGEAFF.